This TCR beta chain was captured in a study of blood T cell repertoires in COVID-19 (TCRdb year 2020). About the full investigation: The collaborator samples originated in the United States, Italy and Spain and spanned the acute and convalescent phases of COVID-19. The samples were drawn from the first 160 participants of the ongoing ImmuneRACE study and from 1,254 subjects provided by 6 global collaborators. The prospective study material was composed of cDNA or gDNA derived from T cells, B-cell-depleted T cells, or PBMCs. Nearly every sample came with metadata listing a de-identified subject ID, COVID-19 status, age in years and sex. The dataset comprised deeply sampled blood TCRbeta repertoires from subjects exposed to, actively infected with, or recovered from COVID-19. Where available, HLA class I and class II types were taken from metadata supplied by the sample provider and were not determined by assay-based typing. The repertoires were made available in a free public database intended to serve as a resource for research on the immune response to SARS-CoV-2.

TCRbeta CDR3 regions were amplified from genomic DNA using the immunoSEQ Assay, a bias-controlled multiplex PCR. Regarding the original processing steps: The number of nucleated cells in each sample was estimated from the amplification of reference gene primers within the assay. To quantify the absolute abundance of each unique TCRbeta CDR3 rearrangement, sequence reads were collapsed and filtered. For each sample, productive Simpson clonality was calculated by taking the square root of Simpson's diversity index across productive rearrangements. The immuneACCESS repertoire file appears here via TCRdb, limited to in-frame rearrangements. These files lack a portion of the clones; in checked studies, under half of the deficit traces to unresolved V genes, and the cause of the others is not known. V, J and clone size are those of that table, while D and trimming were read from the DNA. Here the sample has 400,000 to 450,000 clones; approximately 90% occur a single time. Of the sample, about 0.91% falls within the top ten clones.

One collaborating source in Seattle enrolled patients during active infection and followed them longitudinally through the course of disease. Collaborating institutions collected whole blood in K2EDTA tubes following their own protocols. Collaborator samples were shipped for TCRbeta analysis as frozen whole blood, isolated PBMCs, or DNA extracted from either sample type. Results and caveats for the whole study, not just this receptor: The amount of clinical and demographic metadata varied by source and participant and was provided uncurated.

About this clone itself: Its cognate antigen has yet to be identified. Base-call qualities are not available, and no considerably larger clone is one nucleotide away.

This receptor was obtained from a man between 18 and 29 years old with COVID-19, enrolled during active disease. The sequenced sample was peripheral blood.

For the CDR3, the sequence is CASSLGTGGWADTQYF. The sequenced DNA is TGCGCCAGCAGCTTGGGGACAGGGGGCTGGGCAGATACGCAGTATTTT. The sequence is built from TRBV5-1 and TRBJ2-3, with 11 bases in between that match TRBD1. V is trimmed back by 0 bases and J by 4 bases, and the junction contains 4 bases that no gene match accounts for. Sequences SGHRS (CDR1) and YFSETQ (CDR2) are obtained from the germline V gene. Reading from cysteine to phenylalanine, the CDR3 counts 16 amino acids. The sequence is cut down to CDR3 DNA, 48 bases in frame from base 1. Full variable domain (CDR3 extended with the reference TRBV5-1 and TRBJ2-3 proteins): KAGVTQTPRYLIKTRGQQVTLSCSPISGHRSVSWYQQTPGQGLQFLFEYFSETQRNKGNFPGRFSGRQFSNSRSEMNVSTLELGDSALYLCASSLGTGGWADTQYFGPGTRLTVL.